Listed below are T cell receptor beta chains from one sample, sequenced in a study of shared clonotypes between healthy human individuals. This table comes from immunoSEQ multiplex PCR, and its TCRdb copy is limited to in-frame clones, with some not included. There are 450,000 to 500,000 clones in the sample; approximately 79% occur only once, and less than 15% lies in the top ten. Sequenced input: PBMCs. The receptors stem from a woman in her thirties or forties in good health. Some clones in this sample may be carry-over from other donors' samples. Both conserved end residues are part of each CDR3. A D gene is named only where the DNA matches it firmly. Expanded clones are given a class, and other clones once, few, many or no size at all.

size	V	D	J	DNA	CDR3
-	TRBV7-6	-	TRBJ2-5	TGTGCCAGCAGCTTAGTTGCCAGCCAAGAGACCCAGTACTTC	CASSLVASQETQYF
few	TRBV11-2	-	TRBJ1-1	TGTGCCAGCAGCACCCTACAGGGCCCGAACACTGAAGCTTTCTTT	CASSTLQGPNTEAFF
-	TRBV14	-	TRBJ2-5	TGTGCCAGCAGCCAAGATCTACCTATGGGCGCGGAGACCCAGTACTTC	CASSQDLPMGAETQYF
-	TRBV7-2	-	TRBJ2-7	TGTGCCAGCAGCTTTGGCTTTAGCGGAACCTACGGGGAGCAGTACTTC	CASSFGFSGTYGEQYF
few	TRBV5-8	-	TRBJ1-3	TGTGCCAGCAGCTTTTCTCGCGCCGGAGTGGGTAACACCATATATTTT	CASSFSRAGVGNTIYF
-	TRBV28	-	TRBJ2-2	TGTGCCAGCAGAGACAGGGTTTTCACTAGCCGCCGGCGCTCGAACACCGGGGAGCTGTTTTTT	CASRDRVFTSRRRSNTGELFF
-	TRBV5-1	TRBD2	TRBJ2-1	TGCGCCAGCAGCCTGGGACTAGCGGGAGTTTTAGAGCAGTTCTTC	CASSLGLAGVLEQFF
-	TRBV29-1	TRBD1	TRBJ2-5	TGCAGCGTATCTTGGTCGGGACAGGGGAGTAAAGAGACCCAGTACTTC	CSVSWSGQGSKETQYF
-	TRBV11-3	TRBD2	TRBJ2-1	TGTGCCAGCAGCTTATTTTCTAGCGGGAGGAATGAGCAGTTCTTC	CASSLFSSGRNEQFF
-	TRBV30	-	TRBJ2-3	TGTGCCGGTCCAAAGGACGGCACAGATACGCAGTATTTT	CAGPKDGTDTQYF
-	TRBV2	-	TRBJ2-2	TGTGCCAGCAGGTGGTTGTCGGACACCGGGGAGCTGTTTTTT	CASRWLSDTGELFF
-	TRBV5-1	-	TRBJ2-5	TGCGCCAGCAGCTTGGTTGGGGCGGGGGAGACCCAGTACTTC	CASSLVGAGETQYF
-	TRBV7-3	-	TRBJ2-5	TGTGCCAGCAGCTTAGGCCGGGACCCAGTGGGAGAGACCCAGTACTTC	CASSLGRDPVGETQYF
-	TRBV11-1	TRBD2	TRBJ2-1	TGTGCCAGCAGCTTCGGTACTAGCGGGAGGGCCTCCTACAATGAGCAGTTCTTC	CASSFGTSGRASYNEQFF
-	TRBV15	-	TRBJ2-5	TGTGCCACCAGCAGAGATGCCTCCAATCAAGAGACCCAGTACTTC	CATSRDASNQETQYF
-	TRBV18	-	TRBJ1-3	TGTGCCAGCTCAGCGGACAGAGCTGGAAACACCATATATTTT	CASSADRAGNTIYF
once	TRBV5-1	-	TRBJ1-3	TGCGCCAGCAGATGGAGTTCTGGAAACACCATATATTTT	CASRWSSGNTIYF
few	TRBV25-1	TRBD2	TRBJ2-1	TGTGCCAGCAGTGAACGTGGGAGGGGATACAATGAGCAGTTCTTC	CASSERGRGYNEQFF
-	TRBV27	TRBD2	TRBJ2-7	TGTGCCAGCAGTAGACTAGCGGGAGTCGGCGAGCAGTACTTC	CASSRLAGVGEQYF
-	TRBV28	-	TRBJ1-5	TGTGCCAGCAGGGGCGGAGGTCAGCCCCAGCATTTT	CASRGGGQPQHF
-	TRBV28	TRBD2	TRBJ2-7	TGTGCCAGCAGTCTTATAGGGACTAGCGGGCCCAGCCCGCAGTACTTC	CASSLIGTSGPSPQYF
-	TRBV5-1	-	TRBJ1-2	TGCGCCAGCAGTGAAACAGGGAGGAACCATGGCTACACCTTC	CASSETGRNHGYTF
-	TRBV18	-	TRBJ2-5	TGTGCCAGCTCACCATTTCCAGGGATCGCGACCCAGTACTTC	CASSPFPGIATQYF
-	TRBV7-6	TRBD1	TRBJ2-1	TGTGCCAGCAGCGGGACAGGGGGACCCTACAATGAGCAGTTCTTC	CASSGTGGPYNEQFF
-	TRBV27	-	TRBJ2-1	TGTGCCAGCAGTTTCACGCTAGCTGACTACAATGAGCAGTTCTTC	CASSFTLADYNEQFF
-	TRBV14	TRBD2	TRBJ2-3	TGTGCCAGCAGCCAAGATCTAAGCGGGAGGGTCACAGATACACAGTATTTT	CASSQDLSGRVTDTQYF
-	TRBV5-6	-	TRBJ2-7	TGTGCCAGCAGCTTGGGCGCAGGTACCGACTACGAGCAGTACTTC	CASSLGAGTDYEQYF
-	TRBV19	-	TRBJ1-5	TGTGCCAGTAGTATTAGGGGGGGGACATCTAGCAATCAGCCCCAGCATTTT	CASSIRGGTSSNQPQHF
-	TRBV28	-	TRBJ1-2	TGTGCCAGCTGCTGGCCTCTCAACTATGGCTACACCTTC	CASCWPLNYGYTF
-	TRBV5-1	-	TRBJ2-3	TGCGCCAGCAGCTTGGGGAGCACAGATACGCAGTATTTT	CASSLGSTDTQYF
once	TRBV10-3	-	TRBJ2-3	TGTGCCATCAGTGAGCCGGGGAGTAGCACAGATACGCAGTATTTT	CAISEPGSSTDTQYF
-	TRBV7-3	-	TRBJ2-1	TGTGCCAGCAGCGCTTCTTCCGTTCAACATTTCAATGAGCAGTTCTTC	CASSASSVQHFNEQFF
-	TRBV6-1	-	TRBJ2-7	TGTGCCAGCAGTGGAACCGGGACTCTGGCATACGAGCAGTACTTC	CASSGTGTLAYEQYF
-	TRBV2	-	TRBJ1-1	TGTGCCAGCAACAAAATAGGGACGAAGAACACTGAAGCTTTCTTT	CASNKIGTKNTEAFF
-	TRBV2	TRBD2	TRBJ2-1	TGTGCCAGCAGTGAAGGCCGGCGGGGGGCAGGGGACAATGAGCAGTTCTTC	CASSEGRRGAGDNEQFF
-	TRBV14	TRBD1	TRBJ2-3	TGTGCCAGCAGCCCTACCGGGACAGGGGCAGATACGCAGTATTTT	CASSPTGTGADTQYF
-	TRBV30	-	TRBJ2-7	TGTGCCTGGAGTGAGAAGTCCTACGAGCAGTACTTC	CAWSEKSYEQYF